These 10 T cell receptor beta chains came from one sample sequenced in a study of blood T cell repertoires in COVID-19 (dated by TCRdb to the early 2020s). Library preparation was by the immunoSEQ multiplex PCR assay. As stored in TCRdb, this immuneACCESS dataset retains in-frame rearrangements with V and J assigned. A fraction of the clones does not appear; measured against another copy, unresolved V genes explain less than half of the discrepancy, and the remainder lacks a known reason. This sample is represented by about 260,000 clones; 88% of them were singletons. Jointly, the top ten make up 3.5% to 4.5% of the sample. Specimen: peripheral blood. Source of these receptors: a man in his sixties who had recovered from COVID-19.

The chain is built from TRBV6-6 and TRBJ1-2; the match to TRBD1 covers 8 bases. The CDR3 is made up of 16 amino acids. The germline CDR1 and CDR2 sequences are MNHNY and SVGAGI (reference sequence). The V and J ends lost 4 bases and 6 bases, in that order; junction bases with no gene match: 13. The CDR3 loop reads CASSSRPTGAGHGYTF. The CDR3 coding sequence is TGTGCCAGCAGTTCCCGACCGACAGGGGCGGGGCATGGCTACACCTTC.

This clone has just one count. The rearrangement joins TRBV7-2 to TRBJ1-3; TRBD1 agrees at 8 bases. After removal of 5 bases from V and 3 bases from J, the junction contained 6 bases not matched to a gene. The CDR3 is 15 amino acids. Germline CDR1 SGHTA, CDR2 FQGNSA. The DNA for the CDR3 is TGTGCCAGCAGCATCAACAGGGGGAATGGAAACACCATATATTTT. Its protein is CASSINRGNGNTIYF.

The count of this clone is one. The gene calls are TRBV7-9 and TRBJ2-6, with D perhaps TRBD1 (5 bases). CDR3 size: 18 residues. Trimming removed 4 bases from V and 0 bases from J, with 16 bases in between. The V gene's germline CDR1 is SEHNR and CDR2 FQNEAQ (reference sequence). The CDR3 here is CASSYRQTQSSGANVLTF. The CDR3 DNA is TGTGCCAGCAGCTACCGACAGACCCAGAGCTCTGGGGCCAACGTCCTGACTTTC.

V and J are TRBV7-9 and TRBJ2-5; possibly TRBD2 for D (5 bases). Germline lookup yields CDR1 SEHNR and CDR2 FQNEAQ (reference sequence). CDR3 length: 15 amino acids. V shed 0 bases and J shed 1 base, with 9 bases lying between them. The CDR3 sequence: CASSLAPRVQETQYF. The CDR3 DNA sequence: TGTGCCAGCAGCTTAGCCCCGCGGGTCCAAGAGACCCAGTACTTC.

The chain recombines TRBV4-2 with TRBJ2-1; a weak D match, TRBD1 (6 bases). Germline V lookup: CDR1 LGHNA, CDR2 YNFKEQ. V shed 3 bases and J shed 6 bases, with 15 bases lying between them. This CDR3 comprises 15 residues. DNA for the CDR3: TGTGCCAGCAGCCAGCTGGGACAATTTACCAATGAGCAGTTCTTC. Amino acids: CASSQLGQFTNEQFF.

CDR3 protein: CATSGGAGYGYTF. The CDR3 bases are TGTGCCACCAGTGGTGGCGCGGGCTATGGCTACACCTTC. V is TRBV24-1 and J is TRBJ1-2; D gene uncertain. The CDR3 extends over 13 amino acids. Germline CDR1 KGHDR, CDR2 SFDVKD. V was shortened by 5 bases and J by 4 bases, with 10 bases between the two germline ends.

The chain joins TRBV27 to TRBJ1-2; D is undetermined. This CDR3 is 12 amino acids long. The germline V gene encodes CDR1 MNHEY and CDR2 SMNVEV (reference sequence). The ends were cut back, 4 bases at V and 6 bases at J, with 9 bases in the middle. CDR3 amino acids: CASSYRGDGYTF. CDR3 in DNA: TGTGCCAGCAGTTACCGGGGTGATGGCTACACCTTC.

The chain combines TRBV10-2 with TRBJ2-2; 9 bases match TRBD2. Germline CDR1 and CDR2: WSHSY and SAAADI. The junction had 10 bases not matched to a gene; V was cut back by 4 bases and J by 1 base. The CDR3 is 18 residues long. The CDR3 loop reads CASSGLVLAGRNTGELFF. CDR3 in DNA: TGCGCCAGCAGTGGCCTCGTCCTAGCGGGGAGGAACACCGGGGAGCTGTTTTTT.

This chain uses TRBV7-3 with TRBJ2-2; 7 positions agree with TRBD1. Unmatched junction bases numbered 2, after V lost 5 bases and J lost 5 bases. The CDR3 runs to 13 residues. The V gene's germline CDR1 is SGHTA and CDR2 FQGTGA. CDR3 protein: CASSPQGTGELFF. CDR3 coding DNA: TGTGCCAGCAGCCCACAGGGGACCGGGGAGCTGTTTTTT.

The gene calls are TRBV5-3 and TRBJ2-1; TRBD1 matches 9 bases. TRBV5-3 is filed as an ORF, its function uncertain. This CDR3 has 16 residues. V shed 0 bases and J 7 bases; nucleotides not matched to a gene: 8. The DNA of the CDR3 is TGTGCCAGAAGCTTGGGGCCGGGACAGGGAAGGAATGAGCAGTTCTTC. Its translation: CARSLGPGQGRNEQFF.